These 14 T cell receptor beta chains originate from one sample sequenced in a study of blood T cell repertoires in COVID-19. The repertoire was sequenced with immunoSEQ multiplex PCR; TCRdb's copy has only in-frame clones and lacks some. There are 250,000 to 300,000 clones in the sample; around 84% occur only once, and 3.5% to 5% lies in the top ten. Sequencing used PBMCs or T cells enriched from blood (not recorded which). The source is a man under 40 with acute COVID-19.

The chain carries TRBV27 and TRBJ1-4, with TRBD1 identical over 7 bases. The V segment lost 5 bases and the J segment 3 bases; nucleotides outside the gene matches: 9. The CDR3 runs 16 residues. Germline CDR1 is MNHEY and CDR2 is SMNVEV (reference sequence). CDR3 in amino acids: CASSTIPGQSNEKLFF. The DNA of the CDR3 is TGTGCCAGCAGTACCATACCGGGACAGTCTAATGAAAAACTGTTTTTT.

The V gene is TRBV11-3, the J gene TRBJ2-7, with 8 bases identical to TRBD1. The CDR3 covers 13 residues. Germline-derived CDR1 and CDR2 are SGHNT and YENEEA. The V gene end was trimmed by 3 bases and the J gene end by 6 bases; junction bases not matched to a gene: 4. CDR3 in DNA: TGTGCCAGCAGCTTCGGACAGGGAAGCGAGCAGTACGTC. Protein sequence: CASSFGQGSEQYV.

This clone was found a few times. In the same sample, other DNA sequences code for this CDR3. J is TRBJ1-1 and V is TRBV27; 8 positions agree with TRBD1. CDR3 length: 15 residues. CDR1 is MNHEY, CDR2 SMNVEV, per germline (reference sequence). The junction had 6 bases not matched to a gene; V was cut back by 5 bases and J by 1 base. CDR3 nucleotides: TGTGCCAGCAGTCTACAGGGGGTGGGGAACACTGAAGCTTTCTTT. Translation: CASSLQGVGNTEAFF.

V usage is TRBV18 and J usage is TRBJ1-1; 7 positions agree with TRBD1. The germline V gene encodes CDR1 KGHSH and CDR2 LQKENI. The CDR3 extends over 15 amino acids. Trimming took 2 bases from V and 0 from J; bases not matched to a gene: 3. The CDR3 DNA follows: TGTGCCAGCTCACCAGTGACAGGGATGAACACTGAAGCTTTCTTT. Translated, it gives CASSPVTGMNTEAFF.

The chain couples TRBV5-4 to TRBJ1-4; 7 nucleotides align to TRBD1. The length of the CDR3 is 17 residues. Per the germline V gene, CDR1 is SGHNT and CDR2 is YYREEE (reference sequence). V lost 0 bases and J lost 8; bases outside the gene matches: 13. The CDR3 region is CASSLETGTVSGEKLFF. CDR3 nucleotide sequence: TGTGCCAGCAGCTTGGAAACCGGGACAGTCTCGGGCGAAAAACTGTTTTTT.

On this clone: Other DNA sequences in this sample translate to the same CDR3. The V and J genes are TRBV2 and TRBJ1-6; 7 bases fit TRBD1. The junction had 0 bases not matched to a gene; V was cut back by 4 bases and J by 6 bases. There are 13 residues in the CDR3. Per the germline V gene, CDR1 is SNHLY and CDR2 is FYNNEI. The CDR3 reads CASSGQGNSPLHF. Here the CDR3 DNA reads TGTGCCAGCAGTGGACAGGGTAATTCACCCCTCCACTTT. The full variable domain, rest sourced from reference TRBV2 and TRBJ1-6, is EPEVTQTPSHQVTQMGQEVILRCVPISNHLYFYWYRQILGQKVEFLVSFYNNEISEKSEIFDDQFSVERPDGSNFTLKIRSTKLEDSAMYFCASSGQGNSPLHFGNGTRLTVT.

The V gene is TRBV24-1, the J gene TRBJ2-3; no reliable D call. The CDR3 has 12 amino acids. Germline-derived CDR1 and CDR2 are KGHDR and SFDVKD. Trimming left V 7 bases short and J 1 base short, with 5 bases between. CDR3 DNA sequence: TGTGCCACCAGCCGGGGCACAGATACGCAGTATTTT. Its protein is CATSRGTDTQYF.

J is TRBJ1-1 and V is TRBV5-1; no clear D gene. The germline gives CDR1 SGHRS, CDR2 YFSETQ. V was trimmed by 2 bases and J by 3 bases, leaving 11 bases between them. CDR3 length equals 14 residues. The CDR3 here is CASSFAGRDTEAFF. CDR3 DNA sequence: TGCGCCAGCAGCTTTGCTGGGAGGGACACTGAAGCTTTCTTT. Using reference TRBV5-1 and TRBJ1-1 for the parts outside the CDR3, the full variable domain is KAGVTQTPRYLIKTRGQQVTLSCSPISGHRSVSWYQQTPGQGLQFLFEYFSETQRNKGNFPGRFSGRQFSNSRSEMNVSTLELGDSALYLCASSFAGRDTEAFFGQGTRLTVV.

The chain couples TRBV6-5 to TRBJ1-2; a possible D gene is TRBD1 (6 bases). Trimming cost V 0 bases and J 8 bases, with 7 bases left between them. The CDR3 sequence is 12 residues long. Per germline, CDR1 MNHEY and CDR2 SVGAGI. The CDR3: CASSYSGTGYTF. Written as DNA, the CDR3 is TGTGCCAGCAGTTACTCCGGGACAGGCTACACCTTC.

This clone was counted between two and nine times. This chain connects TRBV28 to TRBJ2-2, with TRBD2 matching over 15 bases. Losses at the gene ends were 6 bases for V and 0 bases for J; bases not matched to a gene: 11. The CDR3 spans 20 residues. Germline CDR1 reads MDHEN; CDR2 reads SYDVKM. The DNA of the CDR3 is TGTGCCAGCAGCCGTTGGAAGGGACTAGCGGGGGGCTCGAACACCGGGGAGCTGTTTTTT. Amino acid sequence: CASSRWKGLAGGSNTGELFF.

This clone was observed a few times. An end of the junction differs from the germline gene, which may be a read error. The V call is TRBV5-1, the J call TRBJ2-1; 15 nucleotides agree with TRBD2. CDR3 length: 15 residues. CDR1 is SGHRS, CDR2 YFSETQ, per germline. The CDR3 loop is CASSQGLAGGEEQFF. In nucleotides, the CDR3 is TGTGCCAGCAGCCAAGGACTAGCGGGAGGGGAGGAGCAGTTCTTC.

CDR3 in DNA: TGTGCCAGCAGCGTAGTATCAGAGAACACTGAAGCTTTCTTT. Amino acid sequence: CASSVVSENTEAFF. V gene TRBV9 combines with J gene TRBJ1-1; D not resolved. There are 14 residues in the CDR3. Trimming cost V 0 bases and J 1 base, with 7 bases left between them. Per the germline V gene, CDR1 is SGDLS and CDR2 is YYNGEE.

The chain recombines TRBV20-1 with TRBJ1-1; D is perhaps TRBD1 (5 bases). This CDR3 has 11 amino acids. CDR1 is DFQATT, CDR2 SNEGSKA, per germline (reference sequence). V lost 0 bases to trimming and J lost 8 bases, with 7 bases between them. CDR3 coding DNA: TGCAGTGCTAGAGAGTCAGGGGAAGCTTTCTTT. It encodes CSARESGEAFF.

This chain joins TRBV5-1 and TRBJ1-5, with 7 bases matching TRBD1. The CDR3 is made up of 16 amino acids. Germline loops: CDR1 SGHRS, CDR2 YFSETQ. V was clipped by 1 base and J by 7 bases; unmatched bases: 11. The CDR3 nucleotides read TGCGCCAGCAGCTTGTCCCCTATACAGGGGTACCAGCCCCAGCATTTT. This encodes CASSLSPIQGYQPQHF.